The TCR beta chain described here comes from a study of PD-1 blockade in mismatch repair-deficient tumors. Study summary: All were previously treated, progressing patients with eleven to twelve mismatch repair-deficient cancer types.

The data were produced by immunoSEQ multiplex PCR, yet TCRdb's version contains in-frame clones alone and is incomplete. The sample has some 100,000 clones; 70% to 85% are singletons. This clone was observed a handful of times. What it binds is not known. PCR or immunohistochemistry showed mismatch repair deficiency in every enrolled patient. TCR sequencing covered a few patients who responded to pembrolizumab. Deletions cut 4 bases from V and 4 bases from J, with 8 bases between. CDR3 size: 12 residues. Germline V gives CDR1 SGHTA, CDR2 FQGNSA. Findings and caveats of the study: After pembrolizumab, tumor-resident clones rose rapidly, then generally contracted before radiologic responses.

This clonotype was obtained from an adult with mismatch repair-deficient cancer. V gene TRBV7-2 combines with J gene TRBJ2-7; no clear D gene. This sample comprised peripheral blood, obtained approximately 35 weeks after starting pembrolizumab. CDR3 sequence: CASSSLGYEQYF. CDR3 in DNA: TGTGCCAGCAGCTCCCTTGGGTACGAGCAGTACTTC.